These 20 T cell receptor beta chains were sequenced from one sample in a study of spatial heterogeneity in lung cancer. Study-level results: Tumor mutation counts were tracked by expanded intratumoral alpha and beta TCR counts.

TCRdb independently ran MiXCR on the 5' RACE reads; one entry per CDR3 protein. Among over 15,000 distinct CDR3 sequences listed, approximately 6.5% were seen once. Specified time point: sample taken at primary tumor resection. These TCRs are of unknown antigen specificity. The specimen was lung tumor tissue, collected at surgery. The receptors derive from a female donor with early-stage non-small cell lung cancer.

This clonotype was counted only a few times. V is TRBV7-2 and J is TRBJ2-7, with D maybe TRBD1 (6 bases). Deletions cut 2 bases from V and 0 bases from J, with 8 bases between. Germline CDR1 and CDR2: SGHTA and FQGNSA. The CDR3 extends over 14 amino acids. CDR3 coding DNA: TGTGCCAGCAGCTTAACGGACAGCTCCTACGAGCAGTACTTC. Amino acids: CASSLTDSSYEQYF.

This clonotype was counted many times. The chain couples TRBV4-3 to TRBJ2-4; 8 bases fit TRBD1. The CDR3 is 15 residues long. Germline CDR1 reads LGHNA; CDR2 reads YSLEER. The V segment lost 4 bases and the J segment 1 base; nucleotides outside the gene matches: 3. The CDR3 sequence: CASSRGDRAKNIQYF. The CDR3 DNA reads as TGCGCCAGCAGCCGGGGGGACAGGGCCAAAAACATTCAGTACTTC.

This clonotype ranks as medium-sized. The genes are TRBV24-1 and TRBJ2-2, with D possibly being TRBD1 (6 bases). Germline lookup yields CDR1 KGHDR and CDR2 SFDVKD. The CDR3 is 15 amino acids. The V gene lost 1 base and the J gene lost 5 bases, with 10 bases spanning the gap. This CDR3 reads CATSDFNRVTGELFF. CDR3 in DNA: TGTGCCACCAGTGATTTTAACAGGGTGACCGGGGAGCTGTTTTTT.

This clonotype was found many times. CDR3 residues: CASRPGQTPEAFF. CDR3 nucleotides: TGTGCCAGCAGACCGGGACAAACCCCTGAAGCTTTCTTT. The genes are TRBV5-4 and TRBJ1-1; D may be TRBD1 (6 bases). The V end was cut by 5 bases, the J end by 6 bases, with 14 bases between. Germline lookup yields CDR1 SGHNT and CDR2 YYREEE (reference sequence). The CDR3 is made up of 13 amino acids.

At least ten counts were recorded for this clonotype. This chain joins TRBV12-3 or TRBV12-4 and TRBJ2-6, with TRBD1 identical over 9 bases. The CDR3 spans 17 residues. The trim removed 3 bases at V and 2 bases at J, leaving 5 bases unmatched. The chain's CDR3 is CASSFKTGGAGANVLTF. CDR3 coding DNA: TGTGCCAGCAGTTTCAAAACAGGGGGCGCTGGGGCCAACGTCCTGACTTTC.

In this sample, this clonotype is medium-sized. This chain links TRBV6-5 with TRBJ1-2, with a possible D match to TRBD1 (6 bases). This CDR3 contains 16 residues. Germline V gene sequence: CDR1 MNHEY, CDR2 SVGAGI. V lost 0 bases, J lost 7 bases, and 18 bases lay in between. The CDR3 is CASSYSGRGGQSGYTF. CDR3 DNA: TGTGCCAGCAGTTACTCCGGTCGGGGGGGCCAGTCTGGCTACACCTTC.

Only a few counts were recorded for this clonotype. CDR3 sequence: CASSPPGGQPQHF. The CDR3 DNA reads as TGTGCCAGCTCACCACCGGGAGGGCAGCCCCAGCATTTT. The V gene is TRBV18, the J gene TRBJ1-5; D is ambiguous. The germline gives CDR1 KGHSH, CDR2 LQKENI. This CDR3 comprises 13 residues. The germline V and J ends were trimmed by 0 bases and 7 bases, with 7 bases remaining between them.

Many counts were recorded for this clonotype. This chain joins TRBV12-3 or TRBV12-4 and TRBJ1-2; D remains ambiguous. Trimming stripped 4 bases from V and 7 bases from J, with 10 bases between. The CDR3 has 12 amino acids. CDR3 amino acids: CASSSLRGGYTF. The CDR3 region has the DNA TGTGCCAGCAGTTCCCTGCGCGGTGGCTACACCTTC.

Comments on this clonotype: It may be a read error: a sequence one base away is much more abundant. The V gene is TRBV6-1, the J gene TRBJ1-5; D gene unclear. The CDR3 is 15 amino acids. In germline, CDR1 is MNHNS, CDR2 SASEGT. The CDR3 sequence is CAGSEYSDDYQPQHF. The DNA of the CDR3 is TGTGCCGGCAGTGAATATTCGGACGACTATCAGCCCCAGCATTTT.

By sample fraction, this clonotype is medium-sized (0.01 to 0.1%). In DNA, the CDR3 is TGTGCCAGCAGCATCGGACAGATGAACACTGAAGCTTTCTTT. Its protein product is CASSIGQMNTEAFF. This chain links TRBV7-3 with TRBJ1-1, with D possibly matching TRBD1 (6 bases). Looked up from germline, CDR1 is SGHTA and CDR2 is FQGTGA. The CDR3 runs to 14 residues. V shed 5 bases and J shed 0 bases, with 10 bases lying between them.

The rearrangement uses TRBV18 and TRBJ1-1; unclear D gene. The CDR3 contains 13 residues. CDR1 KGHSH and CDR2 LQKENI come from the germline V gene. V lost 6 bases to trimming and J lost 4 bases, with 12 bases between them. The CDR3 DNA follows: TGTGCCAGCTCTCCGCGGGGATTCACTGAAGCTTTCTTT. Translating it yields CASSPRGFTEAFF.

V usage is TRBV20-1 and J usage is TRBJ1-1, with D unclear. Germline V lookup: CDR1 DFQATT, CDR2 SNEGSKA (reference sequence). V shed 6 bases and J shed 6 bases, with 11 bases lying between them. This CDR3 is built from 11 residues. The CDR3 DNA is TGCAGTGCCCATGAGTCGGCTGAAGCTTTCTTT. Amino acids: CSAHESAEAFF.

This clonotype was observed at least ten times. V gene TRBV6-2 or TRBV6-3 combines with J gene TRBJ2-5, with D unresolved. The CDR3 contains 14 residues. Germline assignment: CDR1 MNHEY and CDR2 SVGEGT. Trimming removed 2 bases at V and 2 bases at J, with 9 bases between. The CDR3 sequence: CASSYHSAQETQYF. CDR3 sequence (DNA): TGTGCCAGCAGTTACCACAGTGCACAAGAGACCCAGTACTTC.

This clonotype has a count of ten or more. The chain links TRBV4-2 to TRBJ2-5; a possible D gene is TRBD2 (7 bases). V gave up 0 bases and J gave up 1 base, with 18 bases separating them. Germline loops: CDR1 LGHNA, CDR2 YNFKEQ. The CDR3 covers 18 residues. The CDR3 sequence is CASSQDRFGAGAQETQYF. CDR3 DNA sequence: TGTGCCAGCAGCCAAGATCGTTTCGGGGCGGGGGCCCAAGAGACCCAGTACTTC.

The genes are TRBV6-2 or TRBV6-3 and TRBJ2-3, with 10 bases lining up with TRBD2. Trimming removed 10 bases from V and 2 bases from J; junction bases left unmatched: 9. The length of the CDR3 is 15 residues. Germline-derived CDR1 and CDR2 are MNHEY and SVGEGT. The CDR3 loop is CATILSGGTTDTQYF. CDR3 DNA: TGTGCCACCATACTTAGCGGGGGGACCACAGATACGCAGTATTTT.

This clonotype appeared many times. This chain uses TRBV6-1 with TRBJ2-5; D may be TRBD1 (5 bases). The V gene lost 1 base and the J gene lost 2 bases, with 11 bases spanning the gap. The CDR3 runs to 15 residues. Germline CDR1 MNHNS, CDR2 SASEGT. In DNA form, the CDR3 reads TGTGCCAGCAGTGAAGTATCAGGGTCACAAGAGACCCAGTACTTC. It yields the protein CASSEVSGSQETQYF.

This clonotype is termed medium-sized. The DNA for the CDR3 is TGTGCCAGCAGCCAGGAACAGGGTGGCGCTTTCTTT. It specifies CASSQEQGGAFF. V and J are TRBV3-1 and TRBJ1-1; D is possibly TRBD1 (6 bases). Trimming left V 3 bases short and J 11 bases short, with 13 bases between. The CDR3 consists of 12 residues. Germline loops: CDR1 LGHDT, CDR2 YNNKEL (reference sequence). Complete variable domain (other parts from reference TRBV3-1 and TRBJ1-1): DTAVSQTPKYLVTQMGNDKSIKCEQNLGHDTMYWYKQDSKKFLKIMFSYNNKELIINETVPNRFSPKSPDKAHLNLHINSLELGDSAVYFCASSQEQGGAFFGQGTRLTVV.

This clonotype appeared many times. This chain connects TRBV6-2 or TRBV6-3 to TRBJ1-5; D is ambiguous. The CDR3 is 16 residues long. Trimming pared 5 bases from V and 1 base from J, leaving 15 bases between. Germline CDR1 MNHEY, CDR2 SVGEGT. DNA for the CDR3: TGTGCCAGCAGTCGTACAATGGTTACAAGCAATCAGCCCCAGCATTTT. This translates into CASSRTMVTSNQPQHF.

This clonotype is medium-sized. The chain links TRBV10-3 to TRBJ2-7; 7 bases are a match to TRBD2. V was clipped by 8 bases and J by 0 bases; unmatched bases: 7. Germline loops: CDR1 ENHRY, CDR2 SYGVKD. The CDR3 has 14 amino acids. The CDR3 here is CAIREDGSSYEQYF. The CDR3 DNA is TGTGCCATCCGGGAGGACGGATCCTCCTACGAGCAGTACTTC.

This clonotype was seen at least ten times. CDR3 loop: CASSSKGGLSTDTQYF. CDR3 coding DNA: TGTGCCAGCTCAAGTAAAGGGGGCCTTAGCACAGATACGCAGTATTTT. The rearrangement uses TRBV18 and TRBJ2-3; 7 nucleotides match TRBD1. Per germline, CDR1 KGHSH and CDR2 LQKENI. With 5 bases clipped from V and 0 bases from J, the junction kept 8 bases outside the gene matches. This CDR3 spans 16 amino acids. Full variable domain (outside the CDR3, taken from reference TRBV18 and TRBJ2-3): NAGVMQNPRHLVRRRGQEARLRCSPMKGHSHVYWYRQLPEEGLKFMVYLQKENIIDESGMPKERFSAEFPKEGPSILRIQQVVRGDSAAYFCASSSKGGLSTDTQYFGPGTRLTVL.